The 8 T cell receptor beta chains below were found in one sample sequenced in a study of cytomegalovirus exposure and HLA in healthy donors. The PCR made use of 60 Vbeta and 13 Jbeta primers. Assay: immunoSEQ multiplex PCR; the TCRdb copy retains only in-frame clones and omits some. The ten most abundant clones cover around 1.7% of a sample with about 160,000 clones. The sequenced sample was PBMCs. Receptor source: a woman between 45 and 60 years old in good health and CMV-seronegative.

This sequence joins TRBV15 and TRBJ1-6; 10 nucleotides align to TRBD1. This CDR3 contains 18 residues. V lost 1 base to trimming and J lost 3 bases; unmatched junction nucleotides: 6. Germline V CDR1 and CDR2: LNHNV, YYDKDF (reference sequence). The CDR3 reads CATSRGTTGGHYNSPLHF. The CDR3 nucleotides read TGTGCCACCAGCAGAGGAACGACAGGGGGCCACTATAATTCACCCCTCCACTTT.

This chain joins TRBV2 and TRBJ2-5; 9 nucleotides align to TRBD2. With the DNA end fitting TRBJ2-7 better, the J assignment may be wrong. CDR1 is SNHLY, CDR2 FYNNEI, per germline. This CDR3 contains 14 residues. The CDR3 sequence is CASSSWTSVYEQYF. CDR3 bases: TGTGCCAGCAGTTCCTGGACTAGCGTATACGAGCAGTACTTC.

This chain joins TRBV9 and TRBJ2-1; D is perhaps TRBD2 (5 bases). Trimming pared 2 bases from V and 5 bases from J, leaving 14 bases between. Germline values: CDR1 SGDLS, CDR2 YYNGEE. The CDR3 sequence is 15 residues long. Here the CDR3 DNA reads TGTGCCAGCAGCGTTACTAACGGGGTAGACAATGAGCAGTTCTTC. This sequence encodes CASSVTNGVDNEQFF.

The chain links TRBV7-9 to TRBJ1-1, with D possibly being TRBD1 (6 bases). This CDR3 comprises 13 residues. Germline V lookup: CDR1 SEHNR, CDR2 FQNEAQ (reference sequence). Trimming left V 6 bases short and J 3 bases short, with 11 bases between. CDR3 in DNA: TGTGCCAGCAGACCCGAGGGGGACACTGAAGCTTTCTTT. Encoded protein: CASRPEGDTEAFF. The variable domain in full, completed from reference TRBV7-9 and TRBJ1-1, reads DTGVSQNPRHKITKRGQNVTFRCDPISEHNRLYWYRQTLGQGPEFLTYFQNEAQLEKSRLLSDRFSAERPKGSFSTLEIQRTEQGDSAMYLCASRPEGDTEAFFGQGTRLTVV.

The chain couples TRBV5-1 to TRBJ2-1, with 7 bases lining up with TRBD2. Trimming at V came to 4 bases and at J to 1 base, leaving 17 bases not matched to a gene. This CDR3 contains 19 residues. Per germline, CDR1 SGHRS and CDR2 YFSETQ. In DNA form, the CDR3 reads TGCGCCAGCAGCCCACTGACAACGAAGCTAGCGGATTCCTACAATGAGCAGTTCTTC. Protein sequence: CASSPLTTKLADSYNEQFF.

The gene calls are TRBV5-4 and TRBJ1-6; D is possibly TRBD1 (6 bases). The CDR3 consists of 16 residues. V was clipped by 3 bases and J by 7 bases, with 17 bases between them. The germline gives CDR1 SGHNT, CDR2 YYREEE (reference sequence). As DNA, the CDR3 is TGTGCCAGCAGCTCAGACAGGCCATTCATCAATTCACCCCTCCACTTT. Translated, it gives CASSSDRPFINSPLHF.

This chain links TRBV30 with TRBJ1-5, with D possibly being TRBD1 (6 bases). The CDR3 has 16 amino acids. V was shortened by 0 bases and J by 9 bases, with 21 bases between the two germline ends. From germline, CDR1 is GTSNPN and CDR2 SVGIG (reference sequence). This CDR3 reads CAWSVGGAQPSLPQHF. As DNA, the CDR3 is TGTGCCTGGAGTGTAGGGGGTGCACAACCTTCTCTGCCCCAGCATTTT.

The rearrangement uses TRBV14 and TRBJ2-5; possible D gene TRBD2, 6 bases. This CDR3 has 16 amino acids. V was pared by 2 bases and J by 5 bases, with 18 bases between. CDR1 is SGHDN, CDR2 FVKESK, per germline. The CDR3 DNA reads TGTGCCAGCAGCCAAACCACCCTAGCGTATTTGGAGACCCAGTACTTC. Translation: CASSQTTLAYLETQYF.